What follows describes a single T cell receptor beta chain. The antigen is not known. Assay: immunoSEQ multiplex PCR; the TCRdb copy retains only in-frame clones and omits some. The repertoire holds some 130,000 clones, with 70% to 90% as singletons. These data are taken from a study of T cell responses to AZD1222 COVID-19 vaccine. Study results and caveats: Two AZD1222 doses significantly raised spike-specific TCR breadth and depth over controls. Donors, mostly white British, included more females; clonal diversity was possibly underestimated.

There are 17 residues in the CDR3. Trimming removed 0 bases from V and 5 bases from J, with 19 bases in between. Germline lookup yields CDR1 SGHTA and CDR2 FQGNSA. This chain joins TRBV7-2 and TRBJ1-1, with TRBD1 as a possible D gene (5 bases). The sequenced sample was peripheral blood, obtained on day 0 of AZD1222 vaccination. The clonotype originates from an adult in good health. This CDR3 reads CASSLALNRGKGTEAFF. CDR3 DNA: TGTGCCAGCAGCTTAGCGCTAAATCGGGGGAAAGGGACTGAAGCTTTCTTT. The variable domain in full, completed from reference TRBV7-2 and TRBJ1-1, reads GAGVSQSPSNKVTEKGKDVELRCDPISGHTALYWYRQSLGQGLEFLIYFQGNSAPDKSGLPSDRFSAERTGGSVSTLTIQRTQQEDSAVYLCASSLALNRGKGTEAFFGQGTRLTVV.